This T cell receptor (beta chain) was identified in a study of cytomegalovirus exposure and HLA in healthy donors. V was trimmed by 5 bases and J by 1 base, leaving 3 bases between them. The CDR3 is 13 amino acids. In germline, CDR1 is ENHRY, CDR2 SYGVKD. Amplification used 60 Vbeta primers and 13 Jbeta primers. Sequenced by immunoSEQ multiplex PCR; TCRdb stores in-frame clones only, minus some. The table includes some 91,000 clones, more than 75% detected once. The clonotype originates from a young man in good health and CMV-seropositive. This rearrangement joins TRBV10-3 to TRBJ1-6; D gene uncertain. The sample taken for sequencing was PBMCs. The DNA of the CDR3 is TGTGCCATCAGTCCGTCCTATAATTCACCCCTCCACTTT. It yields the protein CAISPSYNSPLHF.